Given below is one T cell receptor (beta chain) in context. Germline CDR1 is KGHSH and CDR2 is LQKENI. V gave up 3 bases and J gave up 7 bases; unmatched junction bases: 6. The CDR3 is 14 amino acids. The data were obtained in a study of blood T cell repertoires in COVID-19. Overall study context: PBMCs, B-cell-depleted T cells, or T cells provided the cDNA or gDNA that made up the material.

Per the authors' pipeline: Using reference gene primer amplification, nucleated cell counts were estimated. This table comes from immunoSEQ multiplex PCR, and its TCRdb copy is limited to in-frame clones, with some not included. D and trimming were read from the DNA, whereas the V and J calls and clone size are those reported in that table. In the table there are around 35,000 clones, roughly 90% of which are singletons. This chain links TRBV18 with TRBJ2-1; 7 bases are shared with TRBD2. Sequencing input: peripheral blood. The sequence was obtained from a human donor in a cohort sampled during active COVID-19. The DNA of the CDR3 is TGTGCCAGCTCACCCCGAGGGAGGGTTAATGAGCAGTTCTTC. It translates to CASSPRGRVNEQFF.